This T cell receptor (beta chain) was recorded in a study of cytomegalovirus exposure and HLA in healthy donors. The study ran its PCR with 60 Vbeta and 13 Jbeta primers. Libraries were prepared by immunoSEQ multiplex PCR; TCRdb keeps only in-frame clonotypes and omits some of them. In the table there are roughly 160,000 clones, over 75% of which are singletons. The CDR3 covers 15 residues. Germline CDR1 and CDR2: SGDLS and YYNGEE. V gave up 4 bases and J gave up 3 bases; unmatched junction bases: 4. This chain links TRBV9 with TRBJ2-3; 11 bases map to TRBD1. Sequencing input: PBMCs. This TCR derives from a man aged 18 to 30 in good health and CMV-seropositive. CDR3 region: CASSPGQGDTDTQYF. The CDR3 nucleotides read TGTGCCAGCAGCCCGGGACAGGGGGATACAGATACGCAGTATTTT.